This record looks at one T cell receptor (beta chain) sequence and its context. The data derive from a study of blood T cell repertoires in COVID-19. This CDR3 has 15 residues. The V and J ends lost 5 bases and 9 bases respectively, with 23 bases between them. Germline V gene data show CDR1 as GTSNPN and CDR2 as SVGIG (reference sequence). Measured with immunoSEQ multiplex PCR; TCRdb has only the in-frame clones, and not every one. In the table there are approximately 350,000 clones, 70% to 90% of which are singletons. The TCR originated in a man between 35 and 55 years old with acute or convalescent COVID-19. The sample taken for sequencing was peripheral blood. This chain links TRBV30 with TRBJ2-1, with a weak D call TRBD1 (6 bases). CDR3 in DNA: TGTGCCTGGGGCGCAGGACAGTTCCCTTCATTTGAGCAGTTCTTC. It translates to CAWGAGQFPSFEQFF.